This T cell receptor (beta chain) was obtained from a study of chemoradiotherapy in HPV16-positive cancers. Sequenced by immunoSEQ multiplex PCR; TCRdb stores in-frame clones only, minus some. The data hold approximately 12,000 clones, with around 72% observed a single time. This clone showed up just a few times. Its antigen is undetermined. This CDR3 is also generated by other DNA sequences in the sample. Study findings and constraints: Better recurrence-free survival went with HPV-responsive T-cell expansion in HPV16-positive patients. During treatment, candidate HPV-specific clones and E7-related motifs expanded in tumor.

The CDR3 spans 20 residues. The V segment lost 1 base and the J segment 7 bases; nucleotides outside the gene matches: 19. The germline gives CDR1 GTSNPN, CDR2 SVGIG (reference sequence). Sampling was done from a patient who underwent chemoradiotherapy. The clonotype comes from a human donor with HPV-associated anogenital cancer. The gene calls are TRBV30 and TRBJ2-1; 13 positions agree with TRBD2. The CDR3 region is CAWSELSGGLAGVLLNEQFF. DNA of the CDR3: TGTGCCTGGAGTGAGCTCTCCGGAGGACTAGCGGGAGTGTTGTTAAATGAGCAGTTCTTC.